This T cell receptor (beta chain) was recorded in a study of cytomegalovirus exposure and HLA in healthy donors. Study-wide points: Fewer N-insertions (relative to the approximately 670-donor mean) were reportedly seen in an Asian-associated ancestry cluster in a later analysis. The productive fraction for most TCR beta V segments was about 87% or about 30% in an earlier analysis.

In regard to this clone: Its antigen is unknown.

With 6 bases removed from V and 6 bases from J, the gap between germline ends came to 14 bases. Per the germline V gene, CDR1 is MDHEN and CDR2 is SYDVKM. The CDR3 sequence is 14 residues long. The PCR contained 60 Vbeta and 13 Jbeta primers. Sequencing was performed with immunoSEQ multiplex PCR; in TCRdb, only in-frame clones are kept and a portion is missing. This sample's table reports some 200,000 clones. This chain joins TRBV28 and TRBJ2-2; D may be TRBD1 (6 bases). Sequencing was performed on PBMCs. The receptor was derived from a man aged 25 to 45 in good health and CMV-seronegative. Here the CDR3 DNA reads TGTGCCAGCAGGGTCAGGGGAAGGCCCGGGGAGCTGTTTTTT. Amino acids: CASRVRGRPGELFF. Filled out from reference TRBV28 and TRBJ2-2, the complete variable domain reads DVKVTQSSRYLVKRTGEKVFLECVQDMDHENMFWYRQDPGLGLRLIYFSYDVKMKEKGDIPEGYSVSREKKERFSLILESASTNQTSMYLCASRVRGRPGELFFGEGSRLTVL.